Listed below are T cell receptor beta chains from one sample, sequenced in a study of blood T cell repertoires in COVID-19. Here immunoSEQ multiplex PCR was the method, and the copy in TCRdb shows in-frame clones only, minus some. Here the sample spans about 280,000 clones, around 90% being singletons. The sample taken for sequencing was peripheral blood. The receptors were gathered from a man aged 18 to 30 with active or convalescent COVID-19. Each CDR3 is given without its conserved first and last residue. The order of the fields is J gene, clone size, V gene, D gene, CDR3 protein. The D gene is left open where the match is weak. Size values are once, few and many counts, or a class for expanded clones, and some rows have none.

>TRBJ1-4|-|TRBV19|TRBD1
ASSKDRVDEKLF
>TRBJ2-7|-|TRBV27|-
ASSQASSGLYEQY
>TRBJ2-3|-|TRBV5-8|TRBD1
ASSKAGQVGEDTQY
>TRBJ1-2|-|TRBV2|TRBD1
ASSLRQGARYGYT
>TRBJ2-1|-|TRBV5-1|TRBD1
ASSSTGTGNEQF
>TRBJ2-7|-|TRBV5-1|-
ASSLGGVLYYEQY
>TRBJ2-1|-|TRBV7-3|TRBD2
ASSLASGGDHNEQF
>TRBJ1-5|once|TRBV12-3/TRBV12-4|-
ASSPHGQPQH
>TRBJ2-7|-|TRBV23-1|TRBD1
ASSRTGGDEQY
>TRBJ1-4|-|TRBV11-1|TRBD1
ASSERTGPEKLF
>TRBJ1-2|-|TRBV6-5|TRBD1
ASSYTTGGRGGYT
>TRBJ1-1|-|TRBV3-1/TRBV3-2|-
ASSQAQDTEAF
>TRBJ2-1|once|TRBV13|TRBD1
ASSLLGTGVYNEQF
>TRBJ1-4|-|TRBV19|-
ASSIGPHEKLF
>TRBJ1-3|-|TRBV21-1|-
ASPKYTQADSGNTIY
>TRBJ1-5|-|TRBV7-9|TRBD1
ASSSDRVQPQH
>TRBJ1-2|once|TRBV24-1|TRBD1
ATSNRGNGYT
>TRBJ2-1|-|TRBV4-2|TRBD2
ASSQPSGEKYNEQF
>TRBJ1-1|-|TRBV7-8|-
ASSSQLNTEAF
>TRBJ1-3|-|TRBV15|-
ATSRGMGSSGNTIY
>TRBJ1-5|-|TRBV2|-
ASSKGRWSNQPQH
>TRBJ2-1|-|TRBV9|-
ASSVGGDEQF